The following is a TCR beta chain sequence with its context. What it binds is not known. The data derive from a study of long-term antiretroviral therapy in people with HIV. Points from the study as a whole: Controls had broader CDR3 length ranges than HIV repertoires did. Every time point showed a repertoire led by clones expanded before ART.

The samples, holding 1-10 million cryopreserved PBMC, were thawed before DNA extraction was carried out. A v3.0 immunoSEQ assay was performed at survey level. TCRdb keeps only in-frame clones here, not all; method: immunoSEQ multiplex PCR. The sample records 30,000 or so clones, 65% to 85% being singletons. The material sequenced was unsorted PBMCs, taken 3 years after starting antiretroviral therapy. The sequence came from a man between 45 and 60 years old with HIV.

Written as DNA, the CDR3 is TGCAGCATAGGACAGAACCTACGGGAGACCCAGTACTTC. This gives the protein CSIGQNLRETQYF. The chain is built from TRBV29-1 and TRBJ2-5, with a possible D match to TRBD1 (6 bases). The V end lost 8 bases, the J end lost 5 bases, and 18 bases lay between the germline ends. CDR3 length: 13 residues. In germline, CDR1 is SQVTM, CDR2 ANQGSEA.